This T cell receptor beta chain was sequenced for a study of memory CD4+ T cells and cytomegalovirus serostatus. Single viable CD3+CD4+CD8-CD45RO+ cells were sorted as the memory CD4+ T cells. Here immunoSEQ multiplex PCR was the method, and the copy in TCRdb shows in-frame clones only, minus some. Of about 96,000 clones in the sample, 80% are singletons; the top ten hold about 4%. The germline V gene encodes CDR1 MNHEY and CDR2 SMNVEV (reference sequence). This CDR3 is built from 17 residues. Trimming at V came to 4 bases and at J to 2 bases, leaving 10 bases not matched to a gene. This clonotype was sampled from an adult in good health and CMV-seropositive. The genes are TRBV27 and TRBJ2-5, with 10 bases lining up with TRBD2. Sequencing was performed on memory CD4+ T cells from blood. CDR3 DNA sequence: TGTGCCAGCAGTTCTACACAAGCGGGGGGGCCTCAAGAGACCCAGTACTTC. Translating gives CASSSTQAGGPQETQYF.